The clone carrying this T cell receptor beta chain is a singleton in its sample. J was trimmed by 8 bases and V by 5 bases; bases with no gene match: 6. This CDR3 contains 13 residues. Germline CDR1 is SGHRS and CDR2 is YFSETQ. This record belongs to a study of shared clonotypes between healthy human individuals. Repertoires were generated with immunoSEQ multiplex PCR, while TCRdb's copy carries only in-frame clones and drops some. The repertoire includes 850,000 to 1,100,000 clones, 60% to 80% of them detected once, and approximately 0.95% sits in the top ten. The rearrangement uses TRBV5-1 and TRBJ2-1, with 8 bases fitting TRBD2. This sequence was found in a man between 18 and 35 years old in good health. Some clones in this sample may be carry-over from other donors' samples. Sequencing was carried out using memory CD4+ T cells from PBMCs. Subset here: CD45RA-negative fraction. The CDR3 DNA follows: TGCGCCAGCAGGAGCGGGAGCGCGCATGAGCAGTTCTTC. Protein sequence: CASRSGSAHEQFF.